One sample yielded the 22 T cell receptor beta chains listed below, sequenced in a study of cytomegalovirus exposure and HLA in healthy donors. Researchers ran the PCR with 60 Vbeta and 13 Jbeta primers. The data were produced by immunoSEQ multiplex PCR, yet TCRdb's version contains in-frame clones alone and is incomplete. The sample comprises around 150,000 clones, about four fifths of which are singletons, and approximately 6.1% rests with the top ten. The source material was PBMCs. All receptors derive from a man aged 25-45 years in good health and CMV-seropositive.

The gene calls are TRBV19 and TRBJ2-1; 10 nucleotides align to TRBD1. With V trimmed by 6 bases and J by 7 bases, 12 bases remained unmatched. The germline CDR1 and CDR2 sequences are LNHDA and SQIVND (reference sequence). The CDR3 runs 16 residues. CDR3 bases: TGTGCCAGTAGGAACATTGACAGGGGGCTACGTAATGAGCAGTTCTTC. Its translation is CASRNIDRGLRNEQFF.

The V call is TRBV18, the J call TRBJ2-1, with 11 bases lining up with TRBD2. This CDR3 has 17 residues. Unmatched junction bases numbered 6, after V lost 5 bases and J lost 0 bases. The germline V gene encodes CDR1 KGHSH and CDR2 LQKENI. The CDR3 loop is CASSALAGVGSYNEQFF. In DNA form, the CDR3 reads TGTGCCAGCTCAGCACTAGCGGGAGTCGGCTCCTACAATGAGCAGTTCTTC.

This clone was counted only a few times. This chain uses TRBV27 with TRBJ2-7; D gene uncertain. The CDR3 totals 16 residues. The germline CDR1 and CDR2 sequences are MNHEY and SMNVEV (reference sequence). V lost 0 bases, J lost 0 bases, and 12 bases lay in between. CDR3 sequence: CASSLSALPTSYEQYF. The CDR3 DNA sequence: TGTGCCAGCAGTTTATCCGCCTTACCTACCTCCTACGAGCAGTACTTC.

This clone has just a few counts. The V and J genes are TRBV7-2 and TRBJ1-5, with TRBD1 as a possible D gene (5 bases). V lost 5 bases and J 9 bases, leaving 20 bases between the germline ends. CDR1 is SGHTA and CDR2 is FQGNSA in the germline V gene. The CDR3 extends over 15 amino acids. The CDR3: CASSSGDGRDGPQHF. The DNA for the CDR3 is TGTGCCAGCAGCAGTGGGGACGGGAGGGATGGGCCCCAGCATTTT.

This rearrangement joins TRBV19 to TRBJ1-2; D is uncertain. V was trimmed by 0 bases and J by 0 bases, leaving 11 bases between them. This CDR3 is 16 amino acids long. CDR1 LNHDA and CDR2 SQIVND come from the germline V gene (reference sequence). CDR3 residues: CASSIDLRFSNYGYTF. CDR3 DNA: TGTGCCAGTAGTATAGATCTGAGGTTCTCTAACTATGGCTACACCTTC.

The chain joins TRBV7-2 to TRBJ2-3; 8 positions match TRBD2. The trim removed 5 bases at V and 4 bases at J, leaving 8 bases unmatched. Germline V gene data show CDR1 as SGHTA and CDR2 as FQGNSA. The CDR3 covers 15 residues. DNA for the CDR3: TGTGCCAGCAGCGAGTCCGGGACTAGTTCAGATACGCAGTATTTT. Translating it yields CASSESGTSSDTQYF.

The chain carries TRBV5-1 and TRBJ2-7, with D unresolved. The germline V and J ends were trimmed by 7 bases and 3 bases, with 11 bases remaining between them. The germline V gene has CDR1 SGHRS and CDR2 YFSETQ. This CDR3 region has 12 residues. The CDR3 region is CASGPTLYEQYF. The CDR3 DNA follows: TGCGCCAGCGGGCCTACACTCTACGAGCAGTACTTC.

This chain links TRBV28 with TRBJ1-1, with D possibly TRBD1 on 6 matching bases. V was trimmed by 3 bases and J by 2 bases, leaving 10 bases between them. From germline, CDR1 is MDHEN and CDR2 SYDVKM. The CDR3 has 14 amino acids. The CDR3 DNA is TGTGCCAGCAGTTTCGGCAGGGGAAACACTGAAGCTTTCTTT. Its translation: CASSFGRGNTEAFF.

There are a few counts of this clone. The CDR3 sequence: CASSRGSANTGELFF. The CDR3 coding sequence is TGTGCCAGCTCTCGGGGGTCCGCGAACACCGGGGAGCTGTTTTTT. The V call is TRBV18, the J call TRBJ2-2, with TRBD2 as a possible D gene (6 bases). This CDR3 has 15 residues. Germline lookup yields CDR1 KGHSH and CDR2 LQKENI. V dropped 6 bases and J dropped 0 bases, with 11 bases sitting between them.

This chain joins TRBV19 and TRBJ2-7; the match to TRBD1 covers 7 bases. The V and J ends lost 4 bases and 12 bases, in that order; junction bases with no gene match: 12. The CDR3 loop spans 13 amino acids. The V gene's germline CDR1 is LNHDA and CDR2 SQIVND (reference sequence). In nucleotides, the CDR3 is TGTGCCAGTAGTACCACCCCAAAGGGACAGCTGTACTTC. Protein sequence: CASSTTPKGQLYF. The entire variable domain, with the rest obtained from reference TRBV19 and TRBJ2-7, is as follows: DGGITQSPKYLFRKEGQNVTLSCEQNLNHDAMYWYRQDPGQGLRLIYYSQIVNDFQKGDIAEGYSVSREKKESFPLTVTSAQKNPTAFYLCASSTTPKGQLYFGPGTRLTVT.

This chain uses TRBV28 with TRBJ2-3; D remains ambiguous. Germline V CDR1 and CDR2: MDHEN, SYDVKM. The CDR3 covers 14 residues. V lost 2 bases, J lost 2 bases, and 8 bases lay in between. For the CDR3, the DNA is TGTGCCAGCAGTTTACTAGGAATCACAGATACGCAGTATTTT. Translating it yields CASSLLGITDTQYF.

V and J are TRBV27 and TRBJ2-1, with a weak D call TRBD1 (6 bases). This CDR3 has 17 residues. Per germline, CDR1 MNHEY and CDR2 SMNVEV (reference sequence). The V end lost 5 bases, the J end lost 4 bases, and 21 bases lay between the germline ends. CDR3 region: CASSPNRGGSWYNEQFF. The CDR3 bases are TGTGCCAGCAGTCCAAATCGAGGGGGAAGTTGGTACAATGAGCAGTTCTTC.

Remarks on this clone: Germline is not matched at one junction end, which may reflect a read error. The V gene is TRBV29-1, the J gene TRBJ2-7; TRBD2 agrees at 7 bases. CDR1 SQVTM and CDR2 ANQGSEA come from the germline V gene. The CDR3 has 11 amino acids. Here the CDR3 reads CSGGEGYGQYF. CDR3 DNA: TGCAGCGGTGGGGAGGGCTACGGGCAGTACTTC.

CDR3 nucleotide sequence: TGTGCCAGCAGCCCCCAGGTCTGGGTTTCCGGGCAGTACTTC. It encodes CASSPQVWVSGQYF. The chain has TRBV5-8 and TRBJ2-7; D gene ambiguous. The germline V gene has CDR1 SGHTS and CDR2 YDEGEE. V was cut by 4 bases and J by 9 bases, with 20 bases left in between. CDR3 length equals 14 residues.

The chain couples TRBV28 to TRBJ2-2, with D perhaps TRBD1 (6 bases). This CDR3 comprises 15 residues. Germline V gene lookup returns CDR1 MDHEN and CDR2 SYDVKM. Trimming took off 6 bases at V and 3 bases at J, with 14 bases between the two ends. The chain's CDR3 is CASSPTQGHTGELFF. The CDR3 region has the DNA TGTGCCAGCAGCCCAACCCAGGGGCACACCGGGGAGCTGTTTTTT.

This chain connects TRBV5-1 to TRBJ2-7; possibly TRBD2 for D (5 bases). With 5 bases removed from V and 2 bases from J, the gap between germline ends came to 11 bases. This CDR3 has 13 amino acids. Germline assignment: CDR1 SGHRS and CDR2 YFSETQ. The CDR3 is CASRPGLAYEQYF. The DNA for the CDR3 is TGCGCCAGCAGACCGGGGTTAGCCTACGAGCAGTACTTC. The entire variable domain, with the rest obtained from reference TRBV5-1 and TRBJ2-7, is as follows: KAGVTQTPRYLIKTRGQQVTLSCSPISGHRSVSWYQQTPGQGLQFLFEYFSETQRNKGNFPGRFSGRQFSNSRSEMNVSTLELGDSALYLCASRPGLAYEQYFGPGTRLTVT.

The chain couples TRBV4-3 to TRBJ1-6; the match to TRBD1 covers 7 bases. V lost 2 bases to trimming and J lost 6 bases; unmatched junction nucleotides: 7. This CDR3 is 16 amino acids long. From germline, CDR1 is LGHNA and CDR2 YSLEER. This chain's CDR3 is CASSQSGQQLNSPLHF. The CDR3 region has the DNA TGCGCCAGCAGCCAATCGGGACAGCAACTTAATTCACCCCTCCACTTT.

J is TRBJ2-7 and V is TRBV6-1; D gene unclear. This CDR3 is 14 amino acids long. The germline V and J ends were trimmed by 5 bases and 2 bases, with 13 bases remaining between them. Germline V gives CDR1 MNHNS, CDR2 SASEGT. CDR3 in amino acids: CASSLLIKPYEQYF. Written as DNA, the CDR3 is TGTGCCAGCAGTTTACTGATAAAACCCTACGAGCAGTACTTC.

The chain is built from TRBV4-1 and TRBJ1-3; weak D call: TRBD1 (6 bases). This CDR3 is built from 18 residues. Germline V gene lookup returns CDR1 MGHRA and CDR2 YSYEKL. Trimming took off 1 base at V and 0 bases at J, with 16 bases between the two ends. The CDR3 spells CASSQAMDSPISGNTIYF. CDR3 nucleotide sequence: TGCGCCAGCAGCCAAGCGATGGACAGTCCCATCTCTGGAAACACCATATATTTT.

The gene calls are TRBV28 and TRBJ2-7; TRBD1 matches at 7 bases. The CDR3 consists of 14 residues. Germline CDR1 and CDR2: MDHEN and SYDVKM. Trimming cost V 4 bases and J 4 bases; bases outside gene matches: 7. The CDR3 region is CASSYRTGLYEQYF. CDR3 DNA: TGTGCCAGCAGTTATAGGACAGGCCTGTACGAGCAGTACTTC. The full variable domain, with the rest looked up from reference TRBV28 and TRBJ2-7, is DVKVTQSSRYLVKRTGEKVFLECVQDMDHENMFWYRQDPGLGLRLIYFSYDVKMKEKGDIPEGYSVSREKKERFSLILESASTNQTSMYLCASSYRTGLYEQYFGPGTRLTVT.

The J gene is TRBJ2-1, the V gene TRBV2; the D gene is possibly TRBD2 (5 bases). The CDR3 has 15 residues. Trimming removed 4 bases at V and 5 bases at J, with 15 bases between. Germline V gene lookup returns CDR1 SNHLY and CDR2 FYNNEI. CDR3 nucleotides: TGTGCCAGCAGTGCCGGGAATCTGGACCACAATGAGCAGTTCTTC. This gives the protein CASSAGNLDHNEQFF.

Only a few counts were recorded for this clone. The chain has TRBV30 and TRBJ2-3, with D perhaps TRBD2 (6 bases). The CDR3 consists of 14 residues. Trimming shortened V by 4 bases and J by 4 bases, and 15 bases separated the two germline ends. Germline assignment: CDR1 GTSNPN and CDR2 SVGIG (reference sequence). The CDR3, as DNA: TGTGCCTGGAAGGGTTCGGGGGACGCAGATACGCAGTATTTT. Its translation: CAWKGSGDADTQYF.